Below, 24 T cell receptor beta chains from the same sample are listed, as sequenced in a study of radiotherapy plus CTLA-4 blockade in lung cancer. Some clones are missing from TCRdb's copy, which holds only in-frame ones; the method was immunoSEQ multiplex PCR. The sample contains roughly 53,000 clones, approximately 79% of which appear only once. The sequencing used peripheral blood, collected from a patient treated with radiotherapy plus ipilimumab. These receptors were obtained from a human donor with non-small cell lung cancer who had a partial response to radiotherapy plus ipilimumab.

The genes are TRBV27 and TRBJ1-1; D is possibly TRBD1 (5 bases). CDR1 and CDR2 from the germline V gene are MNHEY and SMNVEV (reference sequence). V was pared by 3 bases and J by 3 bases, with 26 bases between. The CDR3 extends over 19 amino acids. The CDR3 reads CASSFARFWGTEGDTEAFF. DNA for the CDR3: TGTGCCAGCAGTTTTGCTAGGTTCTGGGGCACTGAAGGGGACACTGAAGCTTTCTTT.

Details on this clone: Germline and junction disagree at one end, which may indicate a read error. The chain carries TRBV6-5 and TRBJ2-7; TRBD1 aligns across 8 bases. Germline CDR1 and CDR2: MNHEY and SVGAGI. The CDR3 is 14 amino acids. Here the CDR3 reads CTSRPTGVGYEQYF. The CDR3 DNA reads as TGTACCAGCAGGCCGACAGGGGTTGGATACGAGCAGTACTTC.

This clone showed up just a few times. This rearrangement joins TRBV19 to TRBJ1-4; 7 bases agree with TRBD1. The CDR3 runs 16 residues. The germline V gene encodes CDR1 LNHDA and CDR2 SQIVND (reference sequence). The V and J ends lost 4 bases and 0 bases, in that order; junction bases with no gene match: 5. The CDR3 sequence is CASSTWTGATNEKLFF. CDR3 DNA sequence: TGTGCCAGTAGTACATGGACAGGCGCAACTAATGAAAAACTGTTTTTT.

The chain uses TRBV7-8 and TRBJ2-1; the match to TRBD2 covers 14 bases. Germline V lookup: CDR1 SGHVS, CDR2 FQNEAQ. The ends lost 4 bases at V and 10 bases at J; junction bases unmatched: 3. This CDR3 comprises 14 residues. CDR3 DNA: TGTGCCAGCAGCTACCGGACTAGCGGGGGGGAGCAGTTCTTC. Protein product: CASSYRTSGGEQFF.

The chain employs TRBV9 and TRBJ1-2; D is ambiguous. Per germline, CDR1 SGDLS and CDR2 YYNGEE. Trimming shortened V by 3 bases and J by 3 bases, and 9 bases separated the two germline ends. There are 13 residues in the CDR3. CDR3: CASSAPADYGYTF. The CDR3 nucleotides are TGTGCCAGCAGCGCCCCTGCGGACTATGGCTACACCTTC.

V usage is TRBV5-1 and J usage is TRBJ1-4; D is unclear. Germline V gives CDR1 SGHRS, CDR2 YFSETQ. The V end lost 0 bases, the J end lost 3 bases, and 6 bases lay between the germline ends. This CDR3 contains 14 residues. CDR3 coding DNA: TGCGCCAGCAGCTTGGAACACCCTAATGAAAAACTGTTTTTT. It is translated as CASSLEHPNEKLFF.

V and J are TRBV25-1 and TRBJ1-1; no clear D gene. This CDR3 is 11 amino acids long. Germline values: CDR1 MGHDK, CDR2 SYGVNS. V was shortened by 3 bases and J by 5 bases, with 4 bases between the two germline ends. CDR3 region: CASSERTEAFF. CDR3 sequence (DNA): TGTGCCAGCAGTGAGCGTACTGAAGCTTTCTTT.

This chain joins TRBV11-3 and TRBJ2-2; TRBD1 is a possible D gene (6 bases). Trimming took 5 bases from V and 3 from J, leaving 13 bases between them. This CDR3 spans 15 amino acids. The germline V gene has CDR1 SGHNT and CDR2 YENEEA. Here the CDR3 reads CASSRRAGDTGELFF. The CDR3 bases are TGTGCCAGCAGCCGCCGCGCAGGGGACACCGGGGAGCTGTTTTTT.

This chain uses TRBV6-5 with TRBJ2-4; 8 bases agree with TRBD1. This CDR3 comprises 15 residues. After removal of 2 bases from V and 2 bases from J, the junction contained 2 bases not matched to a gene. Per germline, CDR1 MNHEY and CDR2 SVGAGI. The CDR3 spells CASSYQGATKNIQYF. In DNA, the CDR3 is TGTGCCAGCAGTTACCAGGGGGCCACCAAAAACATTCAGTACTTC.

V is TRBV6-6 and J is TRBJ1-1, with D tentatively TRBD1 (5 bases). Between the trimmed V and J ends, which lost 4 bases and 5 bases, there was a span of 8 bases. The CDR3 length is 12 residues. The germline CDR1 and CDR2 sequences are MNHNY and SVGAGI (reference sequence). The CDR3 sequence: CASSFQGTEAFF. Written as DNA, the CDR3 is TGTGCCAGCAGTTTCCAGGGTACTGAAGCTTTCTTT.

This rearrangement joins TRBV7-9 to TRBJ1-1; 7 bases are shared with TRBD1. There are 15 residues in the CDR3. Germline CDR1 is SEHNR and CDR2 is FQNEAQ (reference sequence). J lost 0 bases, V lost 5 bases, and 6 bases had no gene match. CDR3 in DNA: TGTGCCAGCAGCGAAAGGGGACAGATGAACACTGAAGCTTTCTTT. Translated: CASSERGQMNTEAFF.

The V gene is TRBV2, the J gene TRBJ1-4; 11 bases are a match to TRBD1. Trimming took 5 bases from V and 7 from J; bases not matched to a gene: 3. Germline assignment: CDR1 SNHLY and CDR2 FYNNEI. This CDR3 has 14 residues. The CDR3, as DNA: TGTGCCAGCAGTCAGGGACAGGGGGGTGAAAAACTGTTTTTT. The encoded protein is CASSQGQGGEKLFF.

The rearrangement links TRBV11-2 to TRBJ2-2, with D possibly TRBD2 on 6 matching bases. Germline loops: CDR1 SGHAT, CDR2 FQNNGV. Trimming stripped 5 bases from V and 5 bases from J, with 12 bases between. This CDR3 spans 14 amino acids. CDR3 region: CASSPLRGTGELFF. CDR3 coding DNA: TGTGCCAGCAGCCCCCTCCGGGGGACCGGGGAGCTGTTTTTT.

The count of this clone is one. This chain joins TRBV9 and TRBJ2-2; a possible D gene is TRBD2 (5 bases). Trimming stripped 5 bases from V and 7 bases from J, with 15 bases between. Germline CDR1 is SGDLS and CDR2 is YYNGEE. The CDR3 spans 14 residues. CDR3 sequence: CASSSAGGGGELFF. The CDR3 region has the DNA TGTGCCAGCAGTTCCGCCGGTGGAGGCGGGGAGCTGTTTTTT.

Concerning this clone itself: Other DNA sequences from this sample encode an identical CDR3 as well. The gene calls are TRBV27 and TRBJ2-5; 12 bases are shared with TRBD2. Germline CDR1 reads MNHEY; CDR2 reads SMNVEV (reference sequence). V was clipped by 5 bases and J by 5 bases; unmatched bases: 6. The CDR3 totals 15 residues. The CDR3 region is CASSLAGGPGETQYF. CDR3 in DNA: TGTGCCAGCAGTCTAGCGGGGGGGCCGGGGGAGACCCAGTACTTC.

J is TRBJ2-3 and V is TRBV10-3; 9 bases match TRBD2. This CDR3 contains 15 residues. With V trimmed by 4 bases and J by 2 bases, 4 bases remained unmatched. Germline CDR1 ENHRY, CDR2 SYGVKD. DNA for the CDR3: TGTGCCATCAGTGGAGTAGCGGGGGCCACAGATACGCAGTATTTT. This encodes CAISGVAGATDTQYF.

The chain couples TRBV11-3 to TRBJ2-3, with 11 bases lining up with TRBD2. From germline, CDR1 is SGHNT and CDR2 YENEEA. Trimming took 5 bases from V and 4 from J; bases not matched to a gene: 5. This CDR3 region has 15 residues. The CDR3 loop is CASSPGSGGADTQYF. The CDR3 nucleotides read TGTGCCAGCAGCCCCGGTAGCGGGGGGGCAGATACGCAGTATTTT.

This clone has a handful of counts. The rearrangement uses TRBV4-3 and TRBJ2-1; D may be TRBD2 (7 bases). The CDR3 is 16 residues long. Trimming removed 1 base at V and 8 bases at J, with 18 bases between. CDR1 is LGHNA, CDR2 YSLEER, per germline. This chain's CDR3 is CASSQAVISGGDEQFF. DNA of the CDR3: TGCGCCAGCAGCCAAGCGGTGATCTCGGGGGGCGATGAGCAGTTCTTC.

The CDR3 bases are TGTGCCAGCAGCTTAGGGGGGGGCGAGACTGAAGCTTTCTTT. Translated: CASSLGGGETEAFF. The chain recombines TRBV7-9 with TRBJ1-1; D is perhaps TRBD1 (6 bases). The germline V gene has CDR1 SEHNR and CDR2 FQNEAQ (reference sequence). The CDR3 length is 14 residues. V was cut by 1 base and J by 5 bases, with 11 bases left in between.

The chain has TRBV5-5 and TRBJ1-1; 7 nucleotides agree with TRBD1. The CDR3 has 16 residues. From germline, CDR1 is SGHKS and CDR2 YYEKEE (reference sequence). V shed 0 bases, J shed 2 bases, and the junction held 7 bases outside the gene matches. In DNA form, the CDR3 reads TGTGCCAGCAGCTTGGGGCAGGGGGTGGGTAACACTGAAGCTTTCTTT. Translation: CASSLGQGVGNTEAFF.

CDR3: CASSDLDRGKTYEQYF. In nucleotides, the CDR3 is TGTGCCAGCAGCGACCTAGACAGGGGGAAAACCTACGAGCAGTACTTC. The genes are TRBV7-9 and TRBJ2-7, with 9 bases fitting TRBD1. The CDR3 is 16 residues long. V trimming: 5 bases; J trimming: 2 bases; junction bases outside the gene matches: 10. Germline V gene lookup returns CDR1 SEHNR and CDR2 FQNEAQ (reference sequence).

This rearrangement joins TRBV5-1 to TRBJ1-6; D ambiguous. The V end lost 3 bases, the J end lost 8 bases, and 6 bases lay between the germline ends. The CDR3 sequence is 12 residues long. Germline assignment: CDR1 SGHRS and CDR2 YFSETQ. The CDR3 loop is CASSWADSPLHF. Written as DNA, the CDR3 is TGCGCCAGCAGCTGGGCAGATTCACCCCTCCACTTT.

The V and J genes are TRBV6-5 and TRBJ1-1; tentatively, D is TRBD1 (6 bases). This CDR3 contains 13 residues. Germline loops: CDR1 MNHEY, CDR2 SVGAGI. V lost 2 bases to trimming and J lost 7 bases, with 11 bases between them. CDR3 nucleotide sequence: TGTGCCAGCAGTTACCATGAGGACAGTGAAGCTTTCTTT. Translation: CASSYHEDSEAFF.

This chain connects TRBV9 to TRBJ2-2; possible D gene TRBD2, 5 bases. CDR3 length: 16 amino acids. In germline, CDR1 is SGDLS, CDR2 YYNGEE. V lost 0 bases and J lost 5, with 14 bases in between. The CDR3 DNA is TGTGCCAGCAGCGTAGTATCCGGGGTGGGAACCGGGGAGCTGTTTTTT. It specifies CASSVVSGVGTGELFF.